This T cell receptor (beta chain) was identified in a study of cytomegalovirus exposure and HLA in healthy donors. The V gene lost 8 bases and the J gene lost 6 bases, with 10 bases spanning the gap. This CDR3 has 11 residues. Germline V gene data show CDR1 as MDHEN and CDR2 as SYDVKM. PCR employed 60 Vbeta and 13 Jbeta primers. The table came from immunoSEQ multiplex PCR; TCRdb's copy has only in-frame clones and leaves some out. This table holds over 100,000 clones, 75% to 80% found once. The source material was PBMCs. The chain uses TRBV28 and TRBJ1-1, with D possibly TRBD1 on 6 matching bases. The TCR comes from a male donor in good health and CMV-seropositive. CDR3 sequence: CASRGASEAFF. For the CDR3, the DNA is TGTGCCAGCCGGGGGGCCTCTGAAGCTTTCTTT.